A single T cell receptor (beta chain) is shown here with its context. With 2 bases removed from V and 6 bases from J, the gap between germline ends came to 8 bases. CDR1 MNHEY and CDR2 SVGEGT come from the germline V gene. This CDR3 contains 12 residues. The data derive from a study of blood T cell repertoires in COVID-19. Authors' processing steps: Cell counts per sample came from amplifying reference gene primers. Repertoires were generated with immunoSEQ multiplex PCR, while TCRdb's copy carries only in-frame clones and drops some. That table is the source of V, J and clone size, and D and trimming were worked out from the DNA. The profile shows roughly 41,000 clones, about 89% of them singletons.

The receptor comes from a human donor in a cohort sampled during active COVID-19. The chain uses TRBV6-2 or TRBV6-3 and TRBJ2-7; tentative D call: TRBD2 (5 bases). The material sequenced was peripheral blood. CDR3 in DNA: TGTGCCAGCAGTTACGAGGGTTCCGAGCAGTACTTC. It translates to CASSYEGSEQYF.